This TCR beta chain was captured by sequencing in a study of identical twins. This clonotype was seen many times. Its cognate antigen is unknown. Regarding the study as a whole: Twins' surplus sharing was weaker for beta out-of-frame sequences. Out-of-frame alpha sequences shared between twins exhibited an excess of low generation probability. Whereas memory repertoires showed no such difference, abundant cord blood beta clonotypes carried fewer insertions.

CDR1 SEHNR and CDR2 FQNEAQ come from the germline V gene (reference sequence). The V gene end was trimmed by 5 bases and the J gene end by 5 bases; junction bases not matched to a gene: 4. This CDR3 region has 13 residues. A single record per CDR3 protein comes from TCRdb applying MiXCR to the 5' RACE reads. The table lists around 650,000 distinct CDR3 sequences, 7.1% of them singletons, with around 1.6% in the top ten. Another study also made use of these data, one on yellow fever vaccine responses in identical twins.

Sequenced: PBMCs. V is TRBV7-9 and J is TRBJ2-5, with 8 bases that match TRBD1. The TCR was taken from a woman aged 18-29 years in good health. The CDR3 DNA reads TGTGCCAGCAGCCGCAGGGGGCTGGAGACCCAGTACTTC. Encoded protein: CASSRRGLETQYF.